The entry that follows covers one TCR beta chain sequence. The sample belongs to a study of blood T cell repertoires in COVID-19. Study summary: Spain, Italy and the United States supplied samples that represented acute and convalescent COVID-19.

Residents of around 24 US areas, aged about 18 to 89 years, made up the participants. Participants were placed into cohorts based on the clinical history they reported. This CDR3 spans 13 amino acids. V lost 5 bases to trimming and J lost 5 bases, with 12 bases between them. In the study's own analysis: By means of reference gene primer amplification, nucleated cell counts were estimated. Produced via immunoSEQ multiplex PCR; TCRdb's table is partial and in-frame only. D and trimming come from the DNA, and the V and J calls and clone size come from that table. The data hold 150,000 to 250,000 clones, with 65% to 85% observed a single time.

The chain carries TRBV12-3 or TRBV12-4 and TRBJ1-1, with D possibly being TRBD1 (6 bases). This clonotype was obtained from a middle-aged man who had recovered from COVID-19. Sequenced material: PBMCs or T cells enriched from blood (not recorded which). In DNA, the CDR3 is TGTGCCAGCAGTACAGGGTATCGGACTGAAGCTTTCTTT. Protein sequence: CASSTGYRTEAFF.